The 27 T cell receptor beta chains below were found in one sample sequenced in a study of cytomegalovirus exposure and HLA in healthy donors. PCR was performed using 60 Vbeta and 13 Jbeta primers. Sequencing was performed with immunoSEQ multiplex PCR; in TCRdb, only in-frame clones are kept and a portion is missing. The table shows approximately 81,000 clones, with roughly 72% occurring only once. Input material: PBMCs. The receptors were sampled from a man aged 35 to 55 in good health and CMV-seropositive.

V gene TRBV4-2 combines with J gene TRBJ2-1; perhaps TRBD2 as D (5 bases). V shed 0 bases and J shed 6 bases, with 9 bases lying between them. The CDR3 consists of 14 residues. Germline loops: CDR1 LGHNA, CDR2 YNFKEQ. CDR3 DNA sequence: TGTGCCAGCAGCCAAGATAGAAGCGGCAATGAGCAGTTCTTC. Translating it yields CASSQDRSGNEQFF.

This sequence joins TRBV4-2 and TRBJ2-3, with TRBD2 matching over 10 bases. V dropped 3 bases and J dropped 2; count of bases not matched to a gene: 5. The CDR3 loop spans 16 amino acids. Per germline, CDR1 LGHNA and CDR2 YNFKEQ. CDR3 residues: CASSQTAGGVTDTQYF. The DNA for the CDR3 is TGTGCCAGCAGCCAGACAGCGGGGGGGGTCACAGATACGCAGTATTTT.

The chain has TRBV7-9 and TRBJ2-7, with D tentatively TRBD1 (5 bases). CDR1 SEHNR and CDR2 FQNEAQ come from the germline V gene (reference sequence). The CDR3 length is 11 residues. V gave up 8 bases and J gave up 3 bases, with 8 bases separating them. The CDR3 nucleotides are TGTGCCAGCCTCGACAGCTACGAGCAGTACTTC. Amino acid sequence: CASLDSYEQYF.

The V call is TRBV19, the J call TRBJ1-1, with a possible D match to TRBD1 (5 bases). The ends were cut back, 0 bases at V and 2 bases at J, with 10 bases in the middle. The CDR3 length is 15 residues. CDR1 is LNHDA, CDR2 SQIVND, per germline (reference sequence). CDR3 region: CASSIEGRANTEAFF. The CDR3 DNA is TGTGCCAGTAGTATAGAGGGCAGGGCCAACACTGAAGCTTTCTTT.

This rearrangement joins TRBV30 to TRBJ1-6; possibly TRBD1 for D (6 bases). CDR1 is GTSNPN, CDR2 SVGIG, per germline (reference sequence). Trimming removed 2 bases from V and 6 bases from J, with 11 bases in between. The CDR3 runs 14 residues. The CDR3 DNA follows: TGTGCCTGGAGTAAGGGGGGGTTTAATTCACCCCTCCACTTT. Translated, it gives CAWSKGGFNSPLHF.

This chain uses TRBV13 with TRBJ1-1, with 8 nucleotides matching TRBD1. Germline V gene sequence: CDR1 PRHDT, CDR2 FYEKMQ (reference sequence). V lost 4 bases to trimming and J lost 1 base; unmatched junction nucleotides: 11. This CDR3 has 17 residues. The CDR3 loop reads CASSSKTKQGGNTEAFF. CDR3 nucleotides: TGTGCCAGCAGCTCAAAGACGAAACAGGGGGGGAACACTGAAGCTTTCTTT.

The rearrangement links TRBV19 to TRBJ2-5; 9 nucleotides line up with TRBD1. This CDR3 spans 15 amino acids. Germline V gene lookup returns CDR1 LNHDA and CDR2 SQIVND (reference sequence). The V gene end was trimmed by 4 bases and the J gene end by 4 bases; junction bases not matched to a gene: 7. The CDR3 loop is CASSTDRGLRETQYF. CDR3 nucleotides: TGTGCCAGTAGTACAGACAGGGGGTTAAGAGAGACCCAGTACTTC. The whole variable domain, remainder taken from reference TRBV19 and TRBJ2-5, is DGGITQSPKYLFRKEGQNVTLSCEQNLNHDAMYWYRQDPGQGLRLIYYSQIVNDFQKGDIAEGYSVSREKKESFPLTVTSAQKNPTAFYLCASSTDRGLRETQYFGPGTRLLVL.

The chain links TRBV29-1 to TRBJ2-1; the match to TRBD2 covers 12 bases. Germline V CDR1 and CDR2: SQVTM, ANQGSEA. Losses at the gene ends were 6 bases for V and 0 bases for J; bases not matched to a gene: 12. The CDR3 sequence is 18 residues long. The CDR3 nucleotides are TGCAGCGTCCGACTAGCGGGAGCGGAAAAGAGCTCCTACAATGAGCAGTTCTTC. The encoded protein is CSVRLAGAEKSSYNEQFF.

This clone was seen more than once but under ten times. The CDR3 coding sequence is TGTGCCTGGAGGCGGGACAGGGGGAAAATTGAAGCTTTCTTT. This codes for CAWRRDRGKIEAFF. The rearrangement uses TRBV30 and TRBJ1-1, with TRBD1 matching over 11 bases. The germline gives CDR1 GTSNPN, CDR2 SVGIG (reference sequence). The CDR3 totals 14 residues. The V segment lost 3 bases and the J segment 7 bases; nucleotides outside the gene matches: 7.

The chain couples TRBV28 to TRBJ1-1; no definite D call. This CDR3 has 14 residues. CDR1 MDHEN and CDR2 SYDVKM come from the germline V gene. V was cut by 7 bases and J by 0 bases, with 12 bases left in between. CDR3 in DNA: TGTGCCAGCACCACCACTGAGATGAACACTGAAGCTTTCTTT. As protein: CASTTTEMNTEAFF. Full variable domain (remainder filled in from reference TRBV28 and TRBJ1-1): DVKVTQSSRYLVKRTGEKVFLECVQDMDHENMFWYRQDPGLGLRLIYFSYDVKMKEKGDIPEGYSVSREKKERFSLILESASTNQTSMYLCASTTTEMNTEAFFGQGTRLTVV.

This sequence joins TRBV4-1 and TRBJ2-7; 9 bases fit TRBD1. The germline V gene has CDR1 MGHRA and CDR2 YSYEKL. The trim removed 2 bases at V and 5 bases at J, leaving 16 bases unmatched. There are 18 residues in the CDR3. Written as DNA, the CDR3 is TGCGCCAGCAGCCAACCTCTATTCGACAGGGGGACCTTTGACGAGCAGTACTTC. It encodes CASSQPLFDRGTFDEQYF.

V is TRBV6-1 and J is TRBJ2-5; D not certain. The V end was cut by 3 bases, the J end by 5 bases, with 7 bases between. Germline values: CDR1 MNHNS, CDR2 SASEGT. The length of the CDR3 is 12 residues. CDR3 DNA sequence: TGTGCCAGCAGTGAGACCGGGGAGACCCAGTACTTC. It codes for CASSETGETQYF.

The CDR3 DNA reads as TGTGCCAGCAGCACTCAAGCGGGGGCCCTAAGTGAGCAGTTCTTC. It encodes CASSTQAGALSEQFF. J is TRBJ2-1 and V is TRBV9; 8 bases match TRBD2. This CDR3 comprises 15 residues. Germline V CDR1 and CDR2: SGDLS, YYNGEE. The junction had 12 bases not matched to a gene; V was cut back by 4 bases and J by 9 bases.

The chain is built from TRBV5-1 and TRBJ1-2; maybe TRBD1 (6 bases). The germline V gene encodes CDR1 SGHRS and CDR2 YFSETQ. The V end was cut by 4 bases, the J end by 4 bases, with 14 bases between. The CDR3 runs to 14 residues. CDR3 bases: TGCGCCAGCAGCCCCGGACAGTCAATCTATGGCTACACCTTC. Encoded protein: CASSPGQSIYGYTF.

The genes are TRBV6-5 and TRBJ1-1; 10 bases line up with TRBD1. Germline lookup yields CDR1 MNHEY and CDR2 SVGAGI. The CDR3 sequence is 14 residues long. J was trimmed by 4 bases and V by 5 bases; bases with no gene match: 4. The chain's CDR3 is CASSPRTGGTEAFF. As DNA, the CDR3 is TGTGCCAGCAGTCCCCGGACAGGGGGCACTGAAGCTTTCTTT.

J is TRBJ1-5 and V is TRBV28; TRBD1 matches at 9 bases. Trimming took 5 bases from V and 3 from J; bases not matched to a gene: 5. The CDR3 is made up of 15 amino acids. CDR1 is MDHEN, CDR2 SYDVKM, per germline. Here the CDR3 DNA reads TGTGCCAGCAGTCCAGGGACAGGGAACAATCAGCCCCAGCATTTT. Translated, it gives CASSPGTGNNQPQHF.

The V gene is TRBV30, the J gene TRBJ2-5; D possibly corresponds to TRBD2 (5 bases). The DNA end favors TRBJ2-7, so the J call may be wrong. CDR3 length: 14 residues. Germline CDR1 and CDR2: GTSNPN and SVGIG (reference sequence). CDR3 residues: CAWDRGSKTYEQYF. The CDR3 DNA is TGTGCCTGGGACCGGGGTTCGAAAACCTACGAGCAGTACTTC.

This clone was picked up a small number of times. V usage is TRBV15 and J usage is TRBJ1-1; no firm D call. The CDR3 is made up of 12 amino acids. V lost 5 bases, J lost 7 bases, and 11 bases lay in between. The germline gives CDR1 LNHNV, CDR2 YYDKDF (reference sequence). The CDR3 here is CATSERNGEAFF. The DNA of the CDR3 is TGTGCCACCAGCGAACGAAACGGTGAAGCTTTCTTT.

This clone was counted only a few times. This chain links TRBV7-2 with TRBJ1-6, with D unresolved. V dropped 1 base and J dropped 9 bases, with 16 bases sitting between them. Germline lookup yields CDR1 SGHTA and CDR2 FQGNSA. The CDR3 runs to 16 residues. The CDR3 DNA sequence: TGTGCCAGCAGCTTAGATTGGAGGTGGTCCCCTTCACCCCTCCACTTT. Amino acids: CASSLDWRWSPSPLHF.

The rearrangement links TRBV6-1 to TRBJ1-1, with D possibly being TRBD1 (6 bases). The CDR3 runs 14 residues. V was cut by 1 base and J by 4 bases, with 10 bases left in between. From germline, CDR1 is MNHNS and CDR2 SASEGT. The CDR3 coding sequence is TGTGCCAGCAGTGAAGGGTTAGGGGGCACTGAAGCTTTCTTT. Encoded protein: CASSEGLGGTEAFF.

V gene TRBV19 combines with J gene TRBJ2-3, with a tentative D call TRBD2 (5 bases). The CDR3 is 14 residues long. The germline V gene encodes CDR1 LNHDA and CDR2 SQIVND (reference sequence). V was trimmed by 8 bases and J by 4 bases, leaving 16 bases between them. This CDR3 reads CASGGSASPDTQYF. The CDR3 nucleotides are TGTGCCAGTGGCGGTAGCGCCTCCCCAGATACGCAGTATTTT.

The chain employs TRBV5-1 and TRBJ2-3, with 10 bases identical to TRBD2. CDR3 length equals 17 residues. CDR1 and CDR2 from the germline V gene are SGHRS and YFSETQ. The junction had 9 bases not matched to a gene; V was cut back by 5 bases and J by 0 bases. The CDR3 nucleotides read TGCGCCAGCAGATCGATACGGACTAGCGGTAGCACAGATACGCAGTATTTT. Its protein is CASRSIRTSGSTDTQYF.

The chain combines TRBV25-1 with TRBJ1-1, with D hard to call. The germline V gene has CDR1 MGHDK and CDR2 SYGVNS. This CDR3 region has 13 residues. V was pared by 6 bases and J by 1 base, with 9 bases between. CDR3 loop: CASRLLPNTEAFF. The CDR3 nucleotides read TGTGCCAGCAGATTACTACCGAACACTGAAGCTTTCTTT. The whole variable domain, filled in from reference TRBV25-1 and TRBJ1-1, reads EADIYQTPRYLVIGTGKKITLECSQTMGHDKMYWYQQDPGMELHLIHYSYGVNSTEKGDLSSESTVSRIRTEHFPLTLESARPSHTSQYLCASRLLPNTEAFFGQGTRLTVV.

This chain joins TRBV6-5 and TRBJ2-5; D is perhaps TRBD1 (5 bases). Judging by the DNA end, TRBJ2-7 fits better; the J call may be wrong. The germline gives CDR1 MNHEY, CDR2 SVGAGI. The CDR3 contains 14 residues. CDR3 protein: CASSRTQSSYEQYF. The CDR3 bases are TGTGCCAGCAGTCGGACACAGAGCTCCTACGAGCAGTACTTC.

CDR3 in DNA: TGTGCCAGTAATGCGGGAGTTAAAGATACGCAGTATTTT. It is translated as CASNAGVKDTQYF. V is TRBV19 and J is TRBJ2-3; 7 bases agree with TRBD2. The V segment lost 7 bases and the J segment 5 bases; nucleotides outside the gene matches: 6. The CDR3 length is 13 residues. CDR1 LNHDA and CDR2 SQIVND come from the germline V gene (reference sequence).

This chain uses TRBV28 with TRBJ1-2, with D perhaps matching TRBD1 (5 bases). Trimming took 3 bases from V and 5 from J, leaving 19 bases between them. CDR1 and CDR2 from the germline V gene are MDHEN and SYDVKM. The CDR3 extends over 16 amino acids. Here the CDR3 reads CASSFIAPGLRYGYTF. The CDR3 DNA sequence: TGTGCCAGCAGTTTCATTGCCCCAGGGTTGCGGTATGGCTACACCTTC.

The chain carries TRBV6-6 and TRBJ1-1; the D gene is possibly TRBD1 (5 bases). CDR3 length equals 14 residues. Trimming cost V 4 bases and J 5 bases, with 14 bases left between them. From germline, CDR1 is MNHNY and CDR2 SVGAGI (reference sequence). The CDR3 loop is CASSSRGERTEAFF. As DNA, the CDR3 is TGTGCCAGCAGTTCGCGGGGGGAGAGGACTGAAGCTTTCTTT.